This passage covers 9 T cell receptor beta chains from one sample sequenced in a study of shared clonotypes between healthy human individuals. Sequenced by immunoSEQ multiplex PCR; TCRdb stores in-frame clones only, minus some. The sample includes 1 million to 1.3 million clones, approximately 78% of them seen just once. Sequenced: memory CD4+ T cells from PBMCs. Subset meaning: CD45RA-negative fraction. The receptors were gathered from a man aged 18-30 years in good health. Some clones in this sample may be carry-over from other donors' samples.

The rearrangement links TRBV18 to TRBJ2-1; D is uncertain. The germline V gene has CDR1 KGHSH and CDR2 LQKENI. V shed 6 bases and J shed 4 bases, with 22 bases lying between them. CDR3 length: 17 residues. CDR3 protein: CASSSRLMGDLYNEQFF. As DNA, the CDR3 is TGTGCCAGCTCGTCCCGACTCATGGGTGACCTGTACAATGAGCAGTTCTTC. Using reference TRBV18 and TRBJ2-1 for the parts outside the CDR3, the full variable domain is NAGVMQNPRHLVRRRGQEARLRCSPMKGHSHVYWYRQLPEEGLKFMVYLQKENIIDESGMPKERFSAEFPKEGPSILRIQQVVRGDSAAYFCASSSRLMGDLYNEQFFGPGTRLTVL.

This clone has a count of ten or more. The DNA of the CDR3 is TGTGCCAGCAGACCTAGCAGGGACTTGCCATACGAGCAGTACTTC. This codes for CASRPSRDLPYEQYF. V and J are TRBV7-2 and TRBJ2-7; D is possibly TRBD2 (6 bases). With 6 bases removed from V and 4 bases from J, the gap between germline ends came to 19 bases. The V gene's germline CDR1 is SGHTA and CDR2 FQGNSA. The CDR3 consists of 15 residues.

CDR3 residues: CSVDLNTDTQYF. CDR3 sequence (DNA): TGCAGCGTTGACCTTAATACAGATACGCAGTATTTT. V is TRBV29-1 and J is TRBJ2-3; D remains ambiguous. V lost 3 bases to trimming and J lost 3 bases, with 7 bases between them. Germline V CDR1 and CDR2: SQVTM, ANQGSEA. The CDR3 sequence is 12 residues long.

J is TRBJ2-4 and V is TRBV5-1; 8 bases line up with TRBD2. The CDR3 covers 14 residues. Trimming removed 4 bases from V and 5 bases from J; junction bases left unmatched: 5. The germline V gene encodes CDR1 SGHRS and CDR2 YFSETQ. CDR3 nucleotide sequence: TGCGCCAGCAGCGTCGGACTAGCAGAAAACATTCAGTACTTC. It is translated as CASSVGLAENIQYF. The variable domain in full, with the rest retrieved from reference TRBV5-1 and TRBJ2-4, is KAGVTQTPRYLIKTRGQQVTLSCSPISGHRSVSWYQQTPGQGLQFLFEYFSETQRNKGNFPGRFSGRQFSNSRSEMNVSTLELGDSALYLCASSVGLAENIQYFGAGTRLSVL.

The chain has TRBV27 and TRBJ2-7, with 9 bases lining up with TRBD2. CDR1 and CDR2 from the germline V gene are MNHEY and SMNVEV (reference sequence). This CDR3 has 14 residues. V shed 5 bases, J shed 3 bases, and the junction held 5 bases outside the gene matches. For the CDR3, the DNA is TGTGCCAGCAGTCTCCAGCGGGGGGTCTACGAGCAGTACTTC. It translates to CASSLQRGVYEQYF.

This sequence joins TRBV4-2 and TRBJ2-5; D is undetermined. The DNA end is a closer match to TRBJ2-7, so the J assignment may be wrong. Germline-derived CDR1 and CDR2 are LGHNA and YNFKEQ. The CDR3 runs to 13 residues. CDR3 in DNA: TGTGCCAGCAGCCAAGGGACGTCCTACGAGCAGTACTTC. Protein product: CASSQGTSYEQYF.

V is TRBV4-2 and J is TRBJ2-3; D may be TRBD2 (7 bases). CDR1 is LGHNA and CDR2 is YNFKEQ in the germline V gene. This CDR3 contains 17 residues. Trimming removed 1 base at V and 0 bases at J, with 14 bases between. The CDR3 here is CASSQARRGQSTDTQYF. The DNA of the CDR3 is TGTGCCAGCAGCCAAGCCCGGCGGGGGCAGAGCACAGATACGCAGTATTTT.

The chain links TRBV2 to TRBJ2-1; D is unclear. CDR1 and CDR2 (germline): SNHLY, FYNNEI. CDR3 length: 11 residues. Trimming took off 4 bases at V and 4 bases at J, with 2 bases between the two ends. The CDR3 sequence: CASSVYNEQFF. For the CDR3, the DNA is TGTGCCAGCAGTGTGTACAATGAGCAGTTCTTC.

The rearrangement uses TRBV4-1 and TRBJ1-5; the match to TRBD1 covers 7 bases. This CDR3 is 13 amino acids long. Germline values: CDR1 MGHRA, CDR2 YSYEKL. The V gene end was trimmed by 5 bases and the J gene end by 3 bases; junction bases not matched to a gene: 1. The CDR3 loop reads CASSGQVNQPQHF. CDR3 DNA: TGCGCCAGCAGCGGACAGGTCAATCAGCCCCAGCATTTT.